Listed here are 8 T cell receptor beta chains from one sample, sequenced in a study of blood T cell repertoires in COVID-19. Some clones are missing from TCRdb's copy, which holds only in-frame ones; the method was immunoSEQ multiplex PCR. The sample lists some 97,000 clones, roughly 88% seen once, with about 5% in the top ten. Sequenced input: peripheral blood. The receptors shown here come from a human donor in a cohort sampled during active COVID-19.

The chain carries TRBV5-1 and TRBJ1-1; tentative D call: TRBD1 (6 bases). Trimming removed 5 bases at V and 2 bases at J, with 13 bases between. The CDR3 is 14 residues long. The germline gives CDR1 SGHRS, CDR2 YFSETQ. The CDR3 DNA follows: TGCGCCAGCAGTGCCGACAGGAGAAACACTGAAGCTTTCTTT. It codes for CASSADRRNTEAFF.

The genes are TRBV12-3 or TRBV12-4 and TRBJ1-1; TRBD1 aligns across 8 bases. The trim removed 6 bases at V and 12 bases at J, leaving 9 bases unmatched. This CDR3 region has 12 residues. This chain's CDR3 is CASSFSGGRTFF. CDR3 sequence (DNA): TGTGCCAGCAGCTTTTCAGGGGGCAGAACTTTCTTT.

A single count supports this clone. The gene calls are TRBV6-5 and TRBJ1-5, with a tentative D call TRBD1 (6 bases). From germline, CDR1 is MNHEY and CDR2 SVGAGI. The CDR3 has 12 residues. The V end was cut by 8 bases, the J end by 2 bases, with 7 bases between. The DNA of the CDR3 is TGTGCCAGCGGGGGCGGCAATCAGCCCCAGCATTTT. It specifies CASGGGNQPQHF.

The chain joins TRBV18 to TRBJ2-7; D is ambiguous. The V end lost 3 bases, the J end lost 4 bases, and 10 bases lay between the germline ends. In germline, CDR1 is KGHSH, CDR2 LQKENI. The CDR3 spans 13 residues. Written as DNA, the CDR3 is TGTGCCAGCTCACCGGTGGGCGCGTACGAGCAGTACTTC. Translation: CASSPVGAYEQYF.

The chain employs TRBV5-1 and TRBJ2-7; 10 nucleotides line up with TRBD1. This CDR3 is 15 amino acids long. J was trimmed by 12 bases and V by 4 bases; bases with no gene match: 16. Per germline, CDR1 SGHRS and CDR2 YFSETQ. The CDR3: CASSGTGTGVVRLYF. CDR3 DNA: TGCGCCAGCAGCGGAACCGGGACAGGGGTAGTGAGGCTGTACTTC. Using reference TRBV5-1 and TRBJ2-7 for the parts outside the CDR3, the full variable domain is KAGVTQTPRYLIKTRGQQVTLSCSPISGHRSVSWYQQTPGQGLQFLFEYFSETQRNKGNFPGRFSGRQFSNSRSEMNVSTLELGDSALYLCASSGTGTGVVRLYFGPGTRLTVT.

V is TRBV25-1 and J is TRBJ2-7; 7 nucleotides match TRBD2. This CDR3 region has 16 residues. CDR1 is MGHDK and CDR2 is SYGVNS in the germline V gene. J gave up 5 bases and V 3 bases, and 13 bases lay outside the gene matches. The CDR3 reads CASSELPAGVVDEQYF. The CDR3 region has the DNA TGTGCCAGCAGTGAGCTACCCGCGGGAGTGGTAGACGAGCAGTACTTC.

V and J are TRBV19 and TRBJ1-5; possible D gene TRBD1, 6 bases. CDR3 length: 17 residues. Germline V lookup: CDR1 LNHDA, CDR2 SQIVND (reference sequence). V gave up 4 bases and J gave up 0 bases, with 16 bases separating them. The CDR3 is CASSTDTGSHSNQPQHF. CDR3 nucleotide sequence: TGTGCCAGTAGTACAGACACAGGGTCCCATAGCAATCAGCCCCAGCATTTT.

The chain joins TRBV9 to TRBJ2-7; 12 bases match TRBD2. The CDR3 consists of 16 residues. Germline-derived CDR1 and CDR2 are SGDLS and YYNGEE. Trimming took 3 bases from V and 1 from J; bases not matched to a gene: 5. The DNA for the CDR3 is TGTGCCAGCAGCGCAGGACTAGCGGGACCATCCTACGAGCAGTACTTC. Translating it yields CASSAGLAGPSYEQYF. Filled out from reference TRBV9 and TRBJ2-7, the complete variable domain reads DSGVTQTPKHLITATGQRVTLRCSPRSGDLSVYWYQQSLDQGLQFLIQYYNGEERAKGNILERFSAQQFPDLHSELNLSSLELGDSALYFCASSAGLAGPSYEQYFGPGTRLTVT.